This entry lists 7 T cell receptor beta chains sequenced from one sample in a study of T cell changes during pregnancy in multiple sclerosis. Method: immunoSEQ multiplex PCR; TCRdb's copy keeps in-frame clones and lacks some. Of 55,000 to 85,000 clones detected, roughly nine tenths appear once; the ten largest clones hold 1.5%. Sequenced here: peripheral blood, sampled in the third trimester of pregnancy. The receptors originated from a female donor with multiple sclerosis, enrolled in a pregnancy study.

V is TRBV27 and J is TRBJ1-6; D might be TRBD1 (6 bases). Germline CDR1 and CDR2: MNHEY and SMNVEV (reference sequence). The CDR3 runs to 14 residues. With 3 bases removed from V and 8 bases from J, the gap between germline ends came to 11 bases. CDR3 bases: TGTGCCAGCAGTTTCCTGGACAGTTATTCACCCCTCCACTTT. Translation: CASSFLDSYSPLHF.

The chain employs TRBV15 and TRBJ1-4; no reliable D call. There are 13 residues in the CDR3. Germline V gives CDR1 LNHNV, CDR2 YYDKDF (reference sequence). Trimming cost V 5 bases and J 8 bases, with 12 bases left between them. The CDR3 loop reads CATSARFLEKLFF. CDR3 sequence (DNA): TGTGCCACCAGCGCTCGATTCCTAGAAAAACTGTTTTTT.

The chain couples TRBV30 to TRBJ1-2; TRBD1 is a possible D gene (6 bases). CDR1 is GTSNPN, CDR2 SVGIG, per germline (reference sequence). The CDR3 has 14 amino acids. The V end was cut by 7 bases, the J end by 4 bases, with 19 bases between. Here the CDR3 DNA reads TGTGCCTCGAATGGGGGGGGCCCATTCTATGGCTACACCTTC. It specifies CASNGGGPFYGYTF.

This sequence joins TRBV6-1 and TRBJ2-1; 13 positions agree with TRBD2. Trimming cost V 2 bases and J 6 bases; bases outside gene matches: 7. Germline CDR1 reads MNHNS; CDR2 reads SASEGT. The CDR3 covers 17 residues. The DNA for the CDR3 is TGTGCCAGCAGTGAAATTAGGACTAGCGGGGGTTTCAATGAGCAGTTCTTC. Residues: CASSEIRTSGGFNEQFF.

The gene calls are TRBV4-2 and TRBJ1-1, with D hard to call. The CDR3 extends over 14 amino acids. V lost 4 bases and J 2 bases, leaving 11 bases between the germline ends. Per germline, CDR1 LGHNA and CDR2 YNFKEQ. The CDR3 protein is CASSPSGVNTEAFF. CDR3 nucleotide sequence: TGTGCCAGCAGCCCCTCCGGGGTAAACACTGAAGCTTTCTTT.

The J gene is TRBJ2-7, the V gene TRBV5-6, with 12 bases lining up with TRBD1. Germline V lookup: CDR1 SGHDT, CDR2 YYEEEE. After removal of 3 bases from V and 2 bases from J, the junction contained 3 bases not matched to a gene. This CDR3 has 15 amino acids. The CDR3 DNA reads TGTGCCAGCAGCTACGGGACAGGGGGCCCCTACGAGCAGTACTTC. Translation gives CASSYGTGGPYEQYF.

The J gene is TRBJ2-3, the V gene TRBV5-1, with TRBD1 matching 8 bases. The CDR3 is 16 residues long. Germline assignment: CDR1 SGHRS and CDR2 YFSETQ. Trimming cost V 0 bases and J 3 bases; bases outside gene matches: 6. CDR3: CASSLARDRLTDTQYF. CDR3 DNA sequence: TGCGCCAGCAGCTTGGCGAGGGACAGGTTAACAGATACGCAGTATTTT.